The 19 T cell receptor beta chains listed next were all sequenced from one sample in a study of shared clonotypes between healthy human individuals. Assay: immunoSEQ multiplex PCR; the TCRdb copy retains only in-frame clones and omits some. The table lists around 1.9 million clones, 93% of them singletons, with 1.5% to 2% in the top ten. CD45RO-negative CD8 cells positively selected for CCR7 made up the naive population, which excluded terminally differentiated effector memory CD45RA+ cells. Sequenced: naive CD8+ T cells from PBMCs. The receptors derive from a man aged 18 to 29 in good health. Some clones in this sample may be carry-over from other donors' samples.

The chain has TRBV15 and TRBJ1-5, with no clear D. V was cut by 7 bases and J by 0 bases, with 4 bases left in between. CDR3 length equals 12 residues. The germline V gene encodes CDR1 LNHNV and CDR2 YYDKDF (reference sequence). CDR3: CATKNSNQPQHF. The CDR3, as DNA: TGTGCCACCAAAAATAGCAATCAGCCCCAGCATTTT.

This chain connects TRBV28 to TRBJ1-1; the D gene is possibly TRBD1 (5 bases). The CDR3 length is 14 residues. Germline V gene lookup returns CDR1 MDHEN and CDR2 SYDVKM. V lost 1 base and J 11 bases, leaving 17 bases between the germline ends. The CDR3 DNA follows: TGTGCCAGCAGTTTATTCGGGGACGGGGGGATCGCTTTCTTT. It encodes CASSLFGDGGIAFF.

Note on this clone: Other nucleotide sequences from this sample produce the same CDR3. This chain uses TRBV18 with TRBJ2-7; D call uncertain. Looked up from germline, CDR1 is KGHSH and CDR2 is LQKENI. The CDR3 runs to 10 residues. The V and J ends lost 3 bases and 6 bases respectively, with 3 bases between them. CDR3 residues: CASSPPEQYF. In DNA, the CDR3 is TGTGCCAGCTCACCCCCCGAGCAGTACTTC. Together with reference TRBV18 and TRBJ2-7, the CDR3 gives the full variable domain: NAGVMQNPRHLVRRRGQEARLRCSPMKGHSHVYWYRQLPEEGLKFMVYLQKENIIDESGMPKERFSAEFPKEGPSILRIQQVVRGDSAAYFCASSPPEQYFGPGTRLTVT.

This chain uses TRBV28 with TRBJ2-3; D not resolved. This CDR3 has 14 residues. Trimming pared 2 bases from V and 3 bases from J, leaving 9 bases between. Germline V gene lookup returns CDR1 MDHEN and CDR2 SYDVKM. The CDR3 DNA is TGTGCCAGCAGTTTACCTGGGGAAACAGATACGCAGTATTTT. Translating gives CASSLPGETDTQYF. The full variable domain, its missing parts supplied by reference TRBV28 and TRBJ2-3, is DVKVTQSSRYLVKRTGEKVFLECVQDMDHENMFWYRQDPGLGLRLIYFSYDVKMKEKGDIPEGYSVSREKKERFSLILESASTNQTSMYLCASSLPGETDTQYFGPGTRLTVL.

The chain is built from TRBV7-9 and TRBJ2-5; D gene uncertain. The CDR3 totals 11 residues. V was trimmed by 6 bases and J by 5 bases, leaving 7 bases between them. In germline, CDR1 is SEHNR, CDR2 FQNEAQ (reference sequence). In nucleotides, the CDR3 is TGTGCCAGCAGACAAAGGGAGACCCAGTACTTC. Residues: CASRQRETQYF. Based on the CDR3 plus reference TRBV7-9 and TRBJ2-5, the full variable domain is DTGVSQNPRHKITKRGQNVTFRCDPISEHNRLYWYRQTLGQGPEFLTYFQNEAQLEKSRLLSDRFSAERPKGSFSTLEIQRTEQGDSAMYLCASRQRETQYFGPGTRLLVL.

This chain's CDR3 is CASSSGTVYEQYF. The CDR3 DNA reads as TGTGCCAGCAGCTCCGGGACAGTCTACGAGCAGTACTTC. The rearrangement links TRBV5-4 to TRBJ2-5, with 7 bases fitting TRBD1. The DNA matches TRBJ2-7 better at its end, which makes the J call doubtful. The CDR3 has 13 amino acids. CDR1 is SGHNT and CDR2 is YYREEE in the germline V gene (reference sequence).

CDR3 coding DNA: TGTGCCAGCAGTGACGGATACACAGATACGCAGTATTTT. Translation: CASSDGYTDTQYF. V gene TRBV2 combines with J gene TRBJ2-3; D unclear. CDR3 length equals 13 residues. The V gene lost 3 bases and the J gene lost 2 bases, with 6 bases spanning the gap. Germline V lookup: CDR1 SNHLY, CDR2 FYNNEI.

V and J are TRBV19 and TRBJ2-7; 12 bases are a match to TRBD2. Per the germline V gene, CDR1 is LNHDA and CDR2 is SQIVND (reference sequence). The CDR3 has 15 amino acids. The V and J ends lost 3 bases and 6 bases, in that order; junction bases with no gene match: 6. CDR3 region: CASSIFGTSGSEQYF. CDR3 nucleotides: TGTGCCAGTAGTATCTTCGGGACTAGCGGGTCCGAGCAGTACTTC.

This sequence joins TRBV28 and TRBJ1-2; TRBD1 aligns across 7 bases. The junction had 17 bases not matched to a gene; V was cut back by 9 bases and J by 13 bases. This CDR3 spans 13 amino acids. Germline V gene sequence: CDR1 MDHEN, CDR2 SYDVKM. CDR3 bases: TGTGCCAGTAAGACGACAGGGTTCCCTCGCTGCACCTTC. Translating gives CASKTTGFPRCTF.

V gene TRBV11-3 combines with J gene TRBJ2-7; 8 bases line up with TRBD1. The CDR3 is 15 amino acids. Germline-derived CDR1 and CDR2 are SGHNT and YENEEA. V was pared by 4 bases and J by 2 bases, with 7 bases of the junction left unmatched. The CDR3 is CASSSRDRPPYEQYF. CDR3 in DNA: TGTGCCAGCAGCTCCCGGGACAGGCCCCCCTACGAGCAGTACTTC.

The chain recombines TRBV9 with TRBJ2-1; 15 bases map to TRBD2. The CDR3 sequence is 16 residues long. Germline CDR1 reads SGDLS; CDR2 reads YYNGEE. Losses at the gene ends were 6 bases for V and 3 bases for J; bases not matched to a gene: 4. CDR3 sequence: CASTRTSGRDYNEQFF. The CDR3 DNA reads as TGTGCCAGCACCCGGACTAGCGGGAGGGACTACAATGAGCAGTTCTTC.

The chain has TRBV11-2 and TRBJ2-1; maybe TRBD2 (6 bases). The CDR3 is 14 amino acids. V gave up 4 bases and J gave up 7 bases, with 14 bases separating them. Germline CDR1 reads SGHAT; CDR2 reads FQNNGV. DNA for the CDR3: TGTGCCAGCAGCTCTGTGGCGGGGAATAATGAGCAGTTCTTC. It yields the protein CASSSVAGNNEQFF. The variable domain in full, with the rest retrieved from reference TRBV11-2 and TRBJ2-1, is EAGVAQSPRYKIIEKRQSVAFWCNPISGHATLYWYQQILGQGPKLLIQFQNNGVVDDSQLPKDRFSAERLKGVDSTLKIQPAKLEDSAVYLCASSSVAGNNEQFFGPGTRLTVL.

Comments on this clone: This sample includes further DNA sequences coding for the same CDR3. CDR3 in amino acids: CASSVGTGAYNEQFF. CDR3 nucleotide sequence: TGTGCCAGCAGCGTAGGCACAGGGGCCTACAATGAGCAGTTCTTC. This chain connects TRBV9 to TRBJ2-1; 7 bases line up with TRBD1. This CDR3 contains 15 residues. V lost 0 bases to trimming and J lost 2 bases; unmatched junction nucleotides: 2. Germline loops: CDR1 SGDLS, CDR2 YYNGEE.

This chain uses TRBV15 with TRBJ2-5; the D gene could be TRBD1 or TRBD2 (5 bases each). Germline CDR1 reads LNHNV; CDR2 reads YYDKDF (reference sequence). V gave up 1 base and J gave up 5 bases, with 11 bases separating them. The CDR3 consists of 14 residues. The CDR3 nucleotides read TGTGCCACCAGCAGAGTAGGGGAGAGGGAGACCCAGTACTTC. It is translated as CATSRVGERETQYF.

This chain links TRBV11-2 with TRBJ1-1; possibly TRBD1 for D (6 bases). CDR1 and CDR2 (germline): SGHAT, FQNNGV. The CDR3 runs 14 residues. Trimming cost V 0 bases and J 6 bases, with 11 bases left between them. Here the CDR3 reads CASSLDQGGSEAFF. The CDR3 bases are TGTGCCAGCAGCTTAGATCAAGGGGGGTCTGAAGCTTTCTTT.

The chain couples TRBV27 to TRBJ2-1; 10 nucleotides align to TRBD2. Germline CDR1 and CDR2: MNHEY and SMNVEV (reference sequence). This CDR3 has 17 residues. V shed 6 bases and J 0 bases; nucleotides not matched to a gene: 8. For the CDR3, the DNA is TGTGCCAGCAGGGGGACTAGCGATTACCGCTCCTACAATGAGCAGTTCTTC. Residues: CASRGTSDYRSYNEQFF.

This chain connects TRBV19 to TRBJ1-1, with 9 bases that match TRBD1. The CDR3 is 14 residues long. Germline V gene sequence: CDR1 LNHDA, CDR2 SQIVND (reference sequence). Losses at the gene ends were 5 bases for V and 5 bases for J; bases not matched to a gene: 6. The CDR3 protein is CASSFGTGTTEAFF. For the CDR3, the DNA is TGTGCCAGTAGTTTCGGGACAGGGACAACTGAAGCTTTCTTT.

On this clone itself: The sample has other DNA sequences that encode this CDR3 too. V usage is TRBV27 and J usage is TRBJ2-2; tentatively, D is TRBD2 (6 bases). The CDR3 has 14 residues. Trimming took off 5 bases at V and 2 bases at J, with 9 bases between the two ends. From germline, CDR1 is MNHEY and CDR2 SMNVEV (reference sequence). CDR3 nucleotide sequence: TGTGCCAGCAGTCCTGGACTAAACACCGGGGAGCTGTTTTTT. Translated: CASSPGLNTGELFF.

The chain combines TRBV30 with TRBJ1-1, with D possibly matching TRBD1 (6 bases). Trimming removed 5 bases at V and 1 base at J, with 14 bases between. This CDR3 is 14 amino acids long. CDR1 is GTSNPN and CDR2 is SVGIG in the germline V gene (reference sequence). CDR3 DNA sequence: TGTGCCTGGGACCCAGGGGTAGGGAACACTGAAGCTTTCTTT. Amino acids: CAWDPGVGNTEAFF.